The present T cell receptor (beta chain) was sequenced within a study of OX40 agonist ivuxolimab in advanced cancers. In the study overall: Eligibility rules accepted prior anti-PD-1, anti-PD-L1 or anti-CTLA-4 therapy, and around 44% had some.

Assay used: immunoSEQ multiplex PCR; TCRdb lists only in-frame clones, some missing. The profile shows approximately 68,000 clones, about 89% of them singletons. The CDR3 extends over 14 amino acids. Per germline, CDR1 SGHTA and CDR2 FQGTGA. Trimming shortened V by 2 bases and J by 5 bases, and 12 bases separated the two germline ends. The sequences come from CD4+ or CD8+ T cells sorted from blood, collected in a trial of the OX40 agonist ivuxolimab. V is TRBV7-3 and J is TRBJ1-1; TRBD1 might be the D (5 bases). This clonotype originated in an adult with an advanced solid tumor such as melanoma, head and neck, liver or kidney cancer. CDR3 amino acids: CASSLGPQGTEAFF. CDR3 coding DNA: TGTGCCAGCAGCTTAGGGCCTCAGGGAACTGAAGCTTTCTTT. Full variable domain (missing parts from reference TRBV7-3 and TRBJ1-1): GAGVSQTPSNKVTEKGKYVELRCDPISGHTALYWYRQSLGQGPEFLIYFQGTGAADDSGLPNDRFFAVRPEGSVSTLKIQRTERGDSAVYLCASSLGPQGTEAFFGQGTRLTVV.